The 14 T cell receptor beta chains below come from one sample, sequenced in a study of regulatory T cells in long-lasting Graves disease. Combining iRepertoire HTBI primers with Arm-PCR of CDR3 regions, the authors built TCR beta libraries. A single record per CDR3 protein comes from TCRdb applying MiXCR to the multiplex PCR reads. The sample includes 380,000 or so distinct CDR3 sequences, around 15% seen only once; the top ten take around 21%. The time point denotes: newly diagnosed GD, antithyroid drugs for less than 3 months. PBMC RNA served as the TCR library source. Separately, the same data were catalogued under a study of T cells in Graves' hyperthyroidism and ophthalmopathy.

The specimen was peripheral blood mononuclear cells (PBMCs), collected at new diagnosis, from a patient treated with antithyroid drugs. The receptors originated from a woman under 30 with Graves disease.

This clonotype was detected a few times. The V and J genes are TRBV25-1 and TRBJ1-1; 8 nucleotides align to TRBD1. The V segment lost 2 bases and the J segment 5 bases; nucleotides outside the gene matches: 7. The germline CDR1 and CDR2 sequences are MGHDK and SYGVNS. The CDR3 has 15 amino acids. The CDR3 coding sequence is TGTGCCAGCAGTGAACAGGGGGCTAGGGTGACTGAAGCTTTCTTT. As protein: CASSEQGARVTEAFF.

This clonotype was counted ten times or more. A read error may produce the germline difference seen at one junction end. This chain connects TRBV7-9 to TRBJ1-6; D is ambiguous. This CDR3 has 12 amino acids. The V gene's germline CDR1 is SEHNR and CDR2 FQNEAQ (reference sequence). The CDR3 spells CASRQDASPLHF. The CDR3 nucleotides are TGTGCCAGCAGGCAAGATGCTTCACCCCTCCACTTC.

V usage is TRBV20-1 and J usage is TRBJ1-1; a weak D match, TRBD1 (5 bases). Germline V gene sequence: CDR1 DFQATT, CDR2 SNEGSKA (reference sequence). V lost 3 bases to trimming and J lost 3 bases, with 14 bases between them. The CDR3 runs to 14 residues. CDR3: CSASPSGPYTEAFF. The CDR3, as DNA: TGCAGTGCTAGTCCCTCGGGACCATACACTGAAGCTTTCTTT.

This clonotype was recorded at least ten times. The rearrangement joins TRBV7-2 to TRBJ2-6; maybe TRBD2 (5 bases). Germline V lookup: CDR1 SGHTA, CDR2 FQGNSA. Trimming shortened V by 4 bases and J by 13 bases, and 14 bases separated the two germline ends. The CDR3 contains 13 residues. The CDR3 is CASSSGGSLVLTF. The CDR3 DNA sequence: TGTGCCAGCAGCTCCGGAGGCTCCTTAGTCCTGACTTTC.

This clonotype came up many times. This rearrangement joins TRBV20-1 to TRBJ2-5; 9 bases fit TRBD2. Germline-derived CDR1 and CDR2 are DFQATT and SNEGSKA (reference sequence). V shed 0 bases, J shed 1 base, and the junction held 6 bases outside the gene matches. The CDR3 covers 16 residues. In nucleotides, the CDR3 is TGCAGTGCTAGAGACCCCAGCGGGGGGTTCCAAGAGACCCAGTACTTC. It specifies CSARDPSGGFQETQYF.

The chain joins TRBV19 to TRBJ2-1, with 16 bases lining up with TRBD2. Per germline, CDR1 LNHDA and CDR2 SQIVND (reference sequence). CDR3 size: 20 residues. Trimming took 0 bases from V and 11 from J; bases not matched to a gene: 16. The CDR3 DNA follows: TGTGCCAGTAGTATAGATCGGGCCGGGACTAGCGGGAGGGCCGGAGTTAAGCAGTTCTTC. Translated: CASSIDRAGTSGRAGVKQFF.

The V and J genes are TRBV28 and TRBJ1-3, with TRBD1 as a possible D gene (5 bases). Germline values: CDR1 MDHEN, CDR2 SYDVKM. This CDR3 is built from 11 residues. V dropped 1 base and J dropped 14 bases, with 9 bases sitting between them. CDR3 nucleotides: TGTGCCAGCAGTTTATTAGGACACCTATATTTT. The encoded protein is CASSLLGHLYF. The entire variable domain, with the rest obtained from reference TRBV28 and TRBJ1-3, is as follows: DVKVTQSSRYLVKRTGEKVFLECVQDMDHENMFWYRQDPGLGLRLIYFSYDVKMKEKGDIPEGYSVSREKKERFSLILESASTNQTSMYLCASSLLGHLYFGEGSWLTVV.

The table lists this clonotype with many counts. V usage is TRBV3-1 and J usage is TRBJ2-1; 7 bases align to TRBD2. J gave up 9 bases and V 4 bases, and 12 bases lay outside the gene matches. From germline, CDR1 is LGHDT and CDR2 YNNKEL (reference sequence). The CDR3 extends over 15 amino acids. CDR3 protein: CASSPPPSGIGEQFF. In DNA, the CDR3 is TGTGCCAGCAGCCCCCCCCCAAGCGGGATTGGTGAGCAGTTCTTC.

The V call is TRBV20-1, the J call TRBJ2-2; perhaps TRBD2 as D (5 bases). Germline CDR1 and CDR2: DFQATT and SNEGSKA (reference sequence). This CDR3 region has 13 residues. V was cut by 3 bases and J by 6 bases, with 11 bases left in between. The CDR3 loop is CSARPLGAGELFF. CDR3 sequence (DNA): TGCAGTGCTAGGCCGCTCGGGGCCGGGGAGCTGTTTTTT.

Comment on this clonotype: At one end the junction does not follow the germline gene, possibly because of a read error. The chain joins TRBV15 to TRBJ1-4; maybe TRBD1 (5 bases). The germline CDR1 and CDR2 sequences are LNHNV and YYDKDF (reference sequence). This CDR3 has 16 amino acids. The CDR3 protein is CATSSQEDTINEKLSF. CDR3 nucleotides: TGTGCCACCAGCTCCCAAGAGGACACCATTAATGAAAAACTGTCTTTT.

This clonotype was detected many times. The gene calls are TRBV20-1 and TRBJ2-5, with D possibly called TRBD1 or TRBD2 (5 bases each). Germline CDR1 and CDR2: DFQATT and SNEGSKA (reference sequence). V gave up 5 bases and J gave up 3 bases, with 13 bases separating them. This CDR3 spans 13 amino acids. CDR3 bases: TGCAGTGCTGCCGGGACGGCAAAAGAGACCCAGTACTTC. It specifies CSAAGTAKETQYF.

This clonotype was seen repeatedly, ten times or more. The rearrangement joins TRBV20-1 to TRBJ2-3; TRBD1 aligns across 9 bases. Germline loops: CDR1 DFQATT, CDR2 SNEGSKA (reference sequence). The CDR3 contains 14 residues. Trimming removed 4 bases from V and 2 bases from J; junction bases left unmatched: 4. CDR3 sequence reads: CSAMGQGPTDTQYF. CDR3 DNA: TGCAGTGCTATGGGACAGGGCCCCACAGATACGCAGTATTTT.

This clonotype was recorded a few times. The V call is TRBV6-5, the J call TRBJ2-7; 9 nucleotides align to TRBD1. V shed 0 bases and J 3 bases; nucleotides not matched to a gene: 6. The CDR3 has 16 residues. Germline CDR1 and CDR2: MNHEY and SVGAGI. CDR3 region: CASSYSSDRGYYEQYF. The CDR3 nucleotides read TGTGCCAGCAGTTACTCTTCCGACAGGGGGTACTACGAGCAGTACTTC.

The CDR3 is CSARTDRGGNQPQHF. CDR3 DNA: TGCAGTGCTAGAACCGACAGGGGTGGCAATCAGCCCCAGCATTTT. The chain carries TRBV20-1 and TRBJ1-5; 8 positions agree with TRBD1. After removal of 2 bases from V and 2 bases from J, the junction contained 5 bases not matched to a gene. There are 15 residues in the CDR3. Germline V gives CDR1 DFQATT, CDR2 SNEGSKA (reference sequence).